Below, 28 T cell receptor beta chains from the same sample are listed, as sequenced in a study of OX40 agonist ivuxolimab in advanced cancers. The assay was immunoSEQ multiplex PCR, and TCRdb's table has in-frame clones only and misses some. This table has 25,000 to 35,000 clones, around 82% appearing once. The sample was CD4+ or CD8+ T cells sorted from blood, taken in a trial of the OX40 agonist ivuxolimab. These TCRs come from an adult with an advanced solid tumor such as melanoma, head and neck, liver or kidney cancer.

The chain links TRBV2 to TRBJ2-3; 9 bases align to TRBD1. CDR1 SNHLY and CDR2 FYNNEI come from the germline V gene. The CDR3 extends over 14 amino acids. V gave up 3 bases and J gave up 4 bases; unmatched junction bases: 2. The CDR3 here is CASSDDRGADTQYF. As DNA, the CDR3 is TGTGCCAGCAGTGATGACAGGGGGGCAGATACGCAGTATTTT.

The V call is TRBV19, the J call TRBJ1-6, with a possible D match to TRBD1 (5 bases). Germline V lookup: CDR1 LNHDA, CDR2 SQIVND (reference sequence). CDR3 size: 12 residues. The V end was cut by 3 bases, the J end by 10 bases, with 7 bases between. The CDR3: CASSMGVSPLHF. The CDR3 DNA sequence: TGTGCCAGTAGTATGGGGGTGTCACCCCTCCACTTT.

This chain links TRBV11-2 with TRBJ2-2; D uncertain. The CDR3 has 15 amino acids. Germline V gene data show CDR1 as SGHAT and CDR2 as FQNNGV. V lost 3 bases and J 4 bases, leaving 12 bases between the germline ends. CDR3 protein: CASSFPQLGTGELFF. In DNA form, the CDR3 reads TGTGCCAGCAGCTTTCCTCAACTTGGCACCGGGGAGCTGTTTTTT.

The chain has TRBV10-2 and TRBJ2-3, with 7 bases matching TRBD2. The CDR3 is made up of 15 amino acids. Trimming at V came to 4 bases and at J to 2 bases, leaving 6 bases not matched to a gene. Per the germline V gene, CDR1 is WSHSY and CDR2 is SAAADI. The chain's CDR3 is CASSGWTRPTDTQYF. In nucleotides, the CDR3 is TGCGCCAGCAGTGGATGGACTAGACCCACAGATACGCAGTATTTT.

CDR3 region: CASSQERSGWEKLFF. The CDR3 nucleotides read TGCGCCAGCAGCCAAGAAAGGTCAGGGTGGGAAAAACTGTTTTTT. The V call is TRBV4-3, the J call TRBJ1-4; maybe TRBD1 (5 bases). Looked up from germline, CDR1 is LGHNA and CDR2 is YSLEER. The CDR3 length is 15 residues. V lost 0 bases and J lost 8, with 13 bases in between.

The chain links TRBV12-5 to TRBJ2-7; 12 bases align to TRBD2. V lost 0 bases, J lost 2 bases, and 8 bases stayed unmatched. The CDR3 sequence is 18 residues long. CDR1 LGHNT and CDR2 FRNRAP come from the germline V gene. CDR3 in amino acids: CASGLVRLLAGGTYEQYF. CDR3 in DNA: TGTGCTAGTGGTTTGGTAAGGCTACTAGCGGGAGGTACCTACGAGCAGTACTTC.

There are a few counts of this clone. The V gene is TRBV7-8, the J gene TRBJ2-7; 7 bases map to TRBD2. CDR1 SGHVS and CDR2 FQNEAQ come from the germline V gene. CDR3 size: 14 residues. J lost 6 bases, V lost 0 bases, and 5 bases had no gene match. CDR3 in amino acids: CASSLAGGDGEQYF. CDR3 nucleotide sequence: TGTGCCAGCAGCTTAGCGGGGGGGGATGGCGAGCAGTACTTC. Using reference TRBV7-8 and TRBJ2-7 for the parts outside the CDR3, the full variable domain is GAGVSQSPRYKVAKRGQDVALRCDPISGHVSLFWYQQALGQGPEFLTYFQNEAQLDKSGLPSDRFFAERPEGSVSTLKIQRTQQEDSAVYLCASSLAGGDGEQYFGPGTRLTVT.

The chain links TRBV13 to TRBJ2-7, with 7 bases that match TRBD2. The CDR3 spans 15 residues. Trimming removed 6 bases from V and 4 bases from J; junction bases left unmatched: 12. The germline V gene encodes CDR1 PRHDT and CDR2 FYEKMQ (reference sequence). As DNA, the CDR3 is TGTGCCAGCAGTTATAACCAGGGAGGGGAGTACGAGCAGTACTTC. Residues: CASSYNQGGEYEQYF.

The CDR3 DNA sequence: TGTGCCAGCAGCTTAGAGGCTTCGAACACCGGGGAGCTGTTTTTT. Its protein product is CASSLEASNTGELFF. The chain combines TRBV11-3 with TRBJ2-2; D remains unclear. The CDR3 is made up of 15 amino acids. Trimming took off 0 bases at V and 0 bases at J, with 5 bases between the two ends. The germline V gene has CDR1 SGHNT and CDR2 YENEEA.

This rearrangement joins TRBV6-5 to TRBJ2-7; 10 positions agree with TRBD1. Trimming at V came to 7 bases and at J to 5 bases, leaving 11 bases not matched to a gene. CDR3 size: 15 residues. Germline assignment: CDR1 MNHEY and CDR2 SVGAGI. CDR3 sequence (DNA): TGTGCCAGCATCCAACTGACAGGGGGCAGAAACGAGCAGTACTTC. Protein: CASIQLTGGRNEQYF.

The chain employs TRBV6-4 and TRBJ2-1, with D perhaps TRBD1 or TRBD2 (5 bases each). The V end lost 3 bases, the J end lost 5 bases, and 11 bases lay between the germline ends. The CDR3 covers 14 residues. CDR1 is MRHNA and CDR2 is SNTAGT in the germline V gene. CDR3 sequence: CASSDLKGHNEQFF. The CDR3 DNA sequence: TGTGCCAGCAGTGATTTAAAGGGACACAATGAGCAGTTCTTC.

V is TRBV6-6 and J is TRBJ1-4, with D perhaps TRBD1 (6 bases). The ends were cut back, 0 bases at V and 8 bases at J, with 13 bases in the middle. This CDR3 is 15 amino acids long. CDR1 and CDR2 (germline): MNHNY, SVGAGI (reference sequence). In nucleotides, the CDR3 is TGTGCCAGCAGTTACTCGGGGGGGCTTGGGGAAAAACTGTTTTTT. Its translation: CASSYSGGLGEKLFF.

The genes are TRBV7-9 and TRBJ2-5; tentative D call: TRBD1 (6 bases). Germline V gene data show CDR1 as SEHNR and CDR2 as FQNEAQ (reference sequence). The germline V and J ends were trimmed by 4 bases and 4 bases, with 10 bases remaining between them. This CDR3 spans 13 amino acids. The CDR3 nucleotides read TGTGCCAGCAGCTCGGGACAAAGAGAGACCCAGTACTTC. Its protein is CASSSGQRETQYF.

The CDR3 DNA reads as TGCGCCAGCAGCCAAGACTACCCATCAGGCAATGAGCAGTTCTTC. It is translated as CASSQDYPSGNEQFF. The chain joins TRBV4-1 to TRBJ2-1; D gene ambiguous. Germline CDR1 is MGHRA and CDR2 is YSYEKL. The ends were cut back, 0 bases at V and 6 bases at J, with 12 bases in the middle. The CDR3 sequence is 15 residues long.

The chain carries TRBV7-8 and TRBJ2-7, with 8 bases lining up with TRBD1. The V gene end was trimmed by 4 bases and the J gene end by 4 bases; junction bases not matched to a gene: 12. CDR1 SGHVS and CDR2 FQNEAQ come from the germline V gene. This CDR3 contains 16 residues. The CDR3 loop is CASSSLAGQGRYEQYF. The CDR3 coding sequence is TGTGCCAGCAGCTCACTAGCTGGACAGGGCCGGTACGAGCAGTACTTC.

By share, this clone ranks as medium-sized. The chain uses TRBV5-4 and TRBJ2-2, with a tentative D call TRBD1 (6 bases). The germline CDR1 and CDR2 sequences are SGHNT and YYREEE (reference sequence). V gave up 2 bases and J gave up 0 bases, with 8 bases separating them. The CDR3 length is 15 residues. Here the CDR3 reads CASSFRDTNTGELFF. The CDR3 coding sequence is TGTGCCAGCAGCTTCCGGGACACGAACACCGGGGAGCTGTTTTTT.

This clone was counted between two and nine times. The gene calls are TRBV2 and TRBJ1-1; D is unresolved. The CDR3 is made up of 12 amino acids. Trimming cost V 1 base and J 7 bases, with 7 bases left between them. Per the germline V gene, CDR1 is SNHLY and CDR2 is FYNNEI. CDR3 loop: CASSEVSVEAFF. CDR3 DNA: TGTGCCAGCAGTGAAGTCTCAGTTGAAGCTTTCTTT.

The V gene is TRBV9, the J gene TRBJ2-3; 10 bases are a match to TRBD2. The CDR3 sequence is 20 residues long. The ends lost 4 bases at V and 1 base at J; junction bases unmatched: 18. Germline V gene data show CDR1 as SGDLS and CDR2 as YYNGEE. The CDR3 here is CASSSPRDLGLAEGTDTQYF. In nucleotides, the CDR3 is TGTGCCAGCAGCTCCCCCCGGGACCTAGGACTAGCGGAAGGCACAGATACGCAGTATTTT.

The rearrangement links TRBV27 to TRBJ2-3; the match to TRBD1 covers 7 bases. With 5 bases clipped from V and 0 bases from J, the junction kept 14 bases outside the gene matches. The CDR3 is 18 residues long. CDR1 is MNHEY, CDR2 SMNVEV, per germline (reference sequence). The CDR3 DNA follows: TGTGCCAGCAGTCTGAGTAACCCGGGACAGCCGAGCACAGATACGCAGTATTTT. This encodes CASSLSNPGQPSTDTQYF.

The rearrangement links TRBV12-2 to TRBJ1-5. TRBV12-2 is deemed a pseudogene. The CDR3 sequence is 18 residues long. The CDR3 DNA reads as TGTGCAAGTCGCTTAGGACCCGCCGAATCGGGGGGGAATCAGCCCCAGCATTTT. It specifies CASRLGPAESGGNQPQHF.

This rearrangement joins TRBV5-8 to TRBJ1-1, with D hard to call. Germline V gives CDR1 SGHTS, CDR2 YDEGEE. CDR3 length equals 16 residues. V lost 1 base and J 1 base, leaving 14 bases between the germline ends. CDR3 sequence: CASSLRYDQGNTEAFF. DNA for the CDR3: TGTGCCAGCAGCTTGCGGTACGACCAAGGGAACACTGAAGCTTTCTTT.

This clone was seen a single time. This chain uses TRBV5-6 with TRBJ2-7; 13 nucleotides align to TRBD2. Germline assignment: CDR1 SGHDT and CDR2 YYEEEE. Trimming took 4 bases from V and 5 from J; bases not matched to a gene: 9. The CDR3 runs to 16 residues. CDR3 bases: TGTGCCAGCAGCCCGGAGGGACTAGCGGGGCGCGACGAGCAGTACTTC. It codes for CASSPEGLAGRDEQYF.

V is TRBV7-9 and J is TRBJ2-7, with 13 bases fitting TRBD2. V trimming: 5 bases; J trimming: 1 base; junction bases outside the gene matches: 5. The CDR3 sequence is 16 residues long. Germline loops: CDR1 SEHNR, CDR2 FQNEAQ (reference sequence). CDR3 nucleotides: TGTGCCAGCAGCACGACTAGCGGGGGGCTATCCTACGAGCAGTACTTC. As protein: CASSTTSGGLSYEQYF. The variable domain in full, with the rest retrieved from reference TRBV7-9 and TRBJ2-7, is DTGVSQNPRHKITKRGQNVTFRCDPISEHNRLYWYRQTLGQGPEFLTYFQNEAQLEKSRLLSDRFSAERPKGSFSTLEIQRTEQGDSAMYLCASSTTSGGLSYEQYFGPGTRLTVT.

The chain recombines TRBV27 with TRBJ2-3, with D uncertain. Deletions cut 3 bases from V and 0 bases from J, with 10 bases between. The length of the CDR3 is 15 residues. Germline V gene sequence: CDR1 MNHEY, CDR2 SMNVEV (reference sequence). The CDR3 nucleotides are TGTGCCAGCAGTTTCCGGTTCCGTAGCACAGATACGCAGTATTTT. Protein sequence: CASSFRFRSTDTQYF.

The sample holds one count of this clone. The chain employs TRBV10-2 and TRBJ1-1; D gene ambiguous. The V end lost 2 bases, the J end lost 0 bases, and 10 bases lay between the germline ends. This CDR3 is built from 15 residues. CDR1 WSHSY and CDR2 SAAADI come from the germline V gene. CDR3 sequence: CASSEIRRLNTEAFF. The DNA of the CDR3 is TGCGCCAGCAGTGAGATTCGCAGATTGAACACTGAAGCTTTCTTT.

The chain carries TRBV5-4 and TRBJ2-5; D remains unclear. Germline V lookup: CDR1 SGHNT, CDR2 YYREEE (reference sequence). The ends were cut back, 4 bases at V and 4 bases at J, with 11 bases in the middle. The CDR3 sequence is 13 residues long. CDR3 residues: CASSPTPIETQYF. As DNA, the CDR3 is TGTGCCAGCAGCCCTACCCCGATAGAGACCCAGTACTTC.

The DNA for the CDR3 is TGTGCCAGCAGTTTATCGATCGTAGGGGGCGACGAGCAGTACTTC. Amino acids: CASSLSIVGGDEQYF. The genes are TRBV27 and TRBJ2-7, with 7 bases identical to TRBD1. Unmatched junction bases numbered 7, after V lost 0 bases and J lost 5 bases. This CDR3 comprises 15 residues. Germline V gene lookup returns CDR1 MNHEY and CDR2 SMNVEV (reference sequence).

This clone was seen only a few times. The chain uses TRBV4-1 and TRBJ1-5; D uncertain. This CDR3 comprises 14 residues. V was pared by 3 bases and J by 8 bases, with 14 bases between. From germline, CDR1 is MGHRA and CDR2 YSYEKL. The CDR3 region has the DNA TGCGCCAGCAGCCAGTACTCAGTTCTGGAGCCCCAGCATTTT. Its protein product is CASSQYSVLEPQHF.